A selection of T cell receptor beta chains follows, all from one sample in a study of beta chain features in type 1 diabetes. Clones were sequenced by immunoSEQ multiplex PCR, and TCRdb holds only the in-frame ones, with some missing. This sample has roughly 400,000 clones, with 9.6% found just once. The sequenced sample was central memory CD4+ T cells from blood. The receptors here all came from a man aged 25 to 45 with type 1 diabetes. Each CDR3 is given with its conserved first and last residue. The D gene is left open where the match is weak. Part of the rows lack a size; the others show once, few, many or a class for expanded clones.

J gene: TRBJ2-2; clone size: -; V gene: TRBV5-1; D gene: -; CDR3 DNA: TGCGCCAGCAGTGGTGGTTGGGCCGGGGAGCTGTTTTTT; CDR3 protein: CASSGGWAGELFF
J gene: TRBJ2-2; clone size: few; V gene: TRBV11-2; D gene: TRBD2; CDR3 DNA: TGTGCCAGCTTCGGAGGAACTAGCGGGAGGTCCGGGGAGCTGTTTTTT; CDR3 protein: CASFGGTSGRSGELFF
J gene: TRBJ2-1; clone size: -; V gene: TRBV5-1; D gene: -; CDR3 DNA: TGCGCCAGCAGCTTTATGGGAGCCCATGAGCAGTTCTTC; CDR3 protein: CASSFMGAHEQFF
J gene: TRBJ1-2; clone size: few; V gene: TRBV28; D gene: -; CDR3 DNA: TGTGCCAGCAGCCCGGGACGGCATAGCTCCTATGGCTACACCTTC; CDR3 protein: CASSPGRHSSYGYTF
J gene: TRBJ2-7; clone size: few; V gene: TRBV28; D gene: -; CDR3 DNA: TGTGCCAGCACCCTCTCTACCCCCTACGAGCAGTACTTC; CDR3 protein: CASTLSTPYEQYF
J gene: TRBJ2-7; clone size: -; V gene: TRBV5-1; D gene: -; CDR3 DNA: TGCGCCAGCAGCTTGTCCCACAGGGCTGCTCTGGAGCAGTACTTC; CDR3 protein: CASSLSHRAALEQYF
J gene: TRBJ1-5; clone size: -; V gene: TRBV7-9; D gene: -; CDR3 DNA: TGTGCCAGCGGGCAGGGCGACAATCAGCCCCAGCATTTT; CDR3 protein: CASGQGDNQPQHF
J gene: TRBJ1-2; clone size: -; V gene: TRBV10-3; D gene: TRBD1; CDR3 DNA: TGTGCCAGCAGGACAGGGGCCTATGGCTACACCTTC; CDR3 protein: CASRTGAYGYTF
J gene: TRBJ2-7; clone size: few; V gene: TRBV7-2; D gene: -; CDR3 DNA: TGTGCCAGCAGCCCAGACAGCAGCTACTCCTACGAGCAGTACTTC; CDR3 protein: CASSPDSSYSYEQYF
J gene: TRBJ2-1; clone size: few; V gene: TRBV12-5; D gene: TRBD2; CDR3 DNA: TGTGCTAGTGGACAAAGTAGCGGGATCTACAATGAGCAGTTCTTC; CDR3 protein: CASGQSSGIYNEQFF
J gene: TRBJ2-5; clone size: -; V gene: TRBV5-1; D gene: TRBD1; CDR3 DNA: TGCGCCAGCAGCGGGACAGGGCAGGGAGAGACCCAGTACTTC; CDR3 protein: CASSGTGQGETQYF
J gene: TRBJ1-5; clone size: few; V gene: TRBV5-1; D gene: -; CDR3 DNA: TGCGCCAGCAGCCTCGAACCGAATCAGCCCCAGCATTTT; CDR3 protein: CASSLEPNQPQHF
J gene: TRBJ2-7; clone size: few; V gene: TRBV6-6; D gene: -; CDR3 DNA: TGTGCCAGCAGTTTTGACAGGAACTACGAGCAGTACTTC; CDR3 protein: CASSFDRNYEQYF
J gene: TRBJ2-4; clone size: -; V gene: TRBV18; D gene: -; CDR3 DNA: TGTGCCAGCTCACCCCCGGGACAAGGAGCCAAAAACATTCAGTACTTC; CDR3 protein: CASSPPGQGAKNIQYF
J gene: TRBJ1-2; clone size: -; V gene: TRBV27; D gene: -; CDR3 DNA: TGTGCCAGCGGCACGACAGTTAACTATGGCTACACCTTC; CDR3 protein: CASGTTVNYGYTF
J gene: TRBJ2-3; clone size: few; V gene: TRBV7-9; D gene: -; CDR3 DNA: TGTGCCAGCAGCCTTAAGTCCCCGCTAGCGACAACCACAGATACGCAGTATTTT; CDR3 protein: CASSLKSPLATTTDTQYF
J gene: TRBJ2-3; clone size: -; V gene: TRBV7-2; D gene: TRBD1; CDR3 DNA: TGTGCCAGCAGCTTTGGGACAGGGGGCGTAGCAGATACGCAGTATTTT; CDR3 protein: CASSFGTGGVADTQYF
J gene: TRBJ2-5; clone size: -; V gene: TRBV12-5; D gene: TRBD1; CDR3 DNA: TGTGCTAGTGGCCCATCAGGGGGTGAGACCCAGTACTTC; CDR3 protein: CASGPSGGETQYF
J gene: TRBJ2-1; clone size: few; V gene: TRBV11-2; D gene: TRBD2; CDR3 DNA: TGTGCCAGCAGGGGACTAGCGGGGCCGGCCAGCTCCTACAATGAGCAGTTCTTC; CDR3 protein: CASRGLAGPASSYNEQFF
J gene: TRBJ2-1; clone size: few; V gene: TRBV7-2; D gene: -; CDR3 DNA: TGTGCCAGCAGCTTAGATCCGATAGGAAGCTCCTACAATGAGCAGTTCTTC; CDR3 protein: CASSLDPIGSSYNEQFF
J gene: TRBJ2-1; clone size: -; V gene: TRBV11-3; D gene: -; CDR3 DNA: TGTGCCAGCAGCAGAAGTGACGGAGACTCGGAGCAGTTCTTC; CDR3 protein: CASSRSDGDSEQFF
J gene: TRBJ2-5; clone size: -; V gene: TRBV6-6; D gene: -; CDR3 DNA: TGTGCCAGCAGTACTCGGGGTAGCACCCTGTACTTC; CDR3 protein: CASSTRGSTLYF
J gene: TRBJ2-7; clone size: -; V gene: TRBV6-5; D gene: TRBD1; CDR3 DNA: TGTGCCAGCAGCTACCAGGGGGACTACGAGCAGTACTTC; CDR3 protein: CASSYQGDYEQYF
J gene: TRBJ2-6; clone size: few; V gene: TRBV13; D gene: TRBD1; CDR3 DNA: TGTGCCAGCAGTCCCGGGACAGGTGCCCCTGGGGCCAACGTCCTGACTTTC; CDR3 protein: CASSPGTGAPGANVLTF
J gene: TRBJ1-2; clone size: -; V gene: TRBV7-2; D gene: -; CDR3 DNA: TGTGCCAGCAGTTCTACGGCCGAGGGAAGCTATGGCTACACCTTC; CDR3 protein: CASSSTAEGSYGYTF
J gene: TRBJ2-5; clone size: -; V gene: TRBV7-8; D gene: -; CDR3 DNA: TGTGCCAGCAGCTTAGAGACTATCGAAGAGACCCAGTACTTC; CDR3 protein: CASSLETIEETQYF
J gene: TRBJ2-3; clone size: -; V gene: TRBV28; D gene: TRBD2; CDR3 DNA: TGTGCCAGCAGTCTAGCGGGAAGGAATACGCAGTATTTT; CDR3 protein: CASSLAGRNTQYF
J gene: TRBJ2-7; clone size: -; V gene: TRBV5-4; D gene: TRBD1; CDR3 DNA: TGTGCCAGCAGCCCGGGACAGAGGAGCTCCTACGAGCAGTACTTC; CDR3 protein: CASSPGQRSSYEQYF
J gene: TRBJ1-1; clone size: many; V gene: TRBV7-9; D gene: -; CDR3 DNA: TGTGCCAGCAGCCGGAGCGTGGGATTGAACACTGAAGCTTTCTTT; CDR3 protein: CASSRSVGLNTEAFF
J gene: TRBJ2-1; clone size: -; V gene: TRBV18; D gene: -; CDR3 DNA: TGTGCCAGCTCACCCTCCGCCGGGGGAGCCTCCTACAATGAGCAGTTCTTC; CDR3 protein: CASSPSAGGASYNEQFF
J gene: TRBJ2-5; clone size: -; V gene: TRBV7-2; D gene: -; CDR3 DNA: TGTGCCAGCAGCTTAGCGGTCAGTAGGCCGTACTTC; CDR3 protein: CASSLAVSRPYF
J gene: TRBJ2-1; clone size: few; V gene: TRBV18; D gene: -; CDR3 DNA: TGTGCCAGCTCACCTCCGGGGTCCAATGAGCAGTTCTTC; CDR3 protein: CASSPPGSNEQFF
J gene: TRBJ2-7; clone size: many; V gene: TRBV6-1; D gene: -; CDR3 DNA: TGTGCCAGCAGTGAGCCGGACCGGACCTCCTACGAGCAGTACTTC; CDR3 protein: CASSEPDRTSYEQYF
J gene: TRBJ2-3; clone size: -; V gene: TRBV7-2; D gene: -; CDR3 DNA: TGTGCCAGCAGCCTCCGACCCGATCCCACAGATACGCAGTATTTT; CDR3 protein: CASSLRPDPTDTQYF
J gene: TRBJ1-1; clone size: -; V gene: TRBV28; D gene: -; CDR3 DNA: TGTGCCAGCAGTCCCTCCTCCCTAAGGTCAGCTTTCTTT; CDR3 protein: CASSPSSLRSAFF
J gene: TRBJ1-4; clone size: -; V gene: TRBV7-9; D gene: -; CDR3 DNA: TGTGCCAGCAGCTTACAGGGAGGCCTTAATGAAAAACTGTTTTTT; CDR3 protein: CASSLQGGLNEKLFF
J gene: TRBJ1-2; clone size: few; V gene: TRBV30; D gene: -; CDR3 DNA: TGTGCCTGGAGTGTACAGGGAGACAGGGGCTACACCTTC; CDR3 protein: CAWSVQGDRGYTF
J gene: TRBJ2-3; clone size: -; V gene: TRBV7-2; D gene: -; CDR3 DNA: TGTGCCAGCAGCCCGGTGATGGATACGCAGTATTTT; CDR3 protein: CASSPVMDTQYF
J gene: TRBJ2-3; clone size: -; V gene: TRBV5-4; D gene: -; CDR3 DNA: TGTGCCAGCCTCCCAAGGACCAGGCTGGGCACAGATACGCAGTATTTT; CDR3 protein: CASLPRTRLGTDTQYF
J gene: TRBJ1-1; clone size: few; V gene: TRBV29-1; D gene: -; CDR3 DNA: TGCAGCGCCAAAACGGTCGTCACTGAAGCTTTCTTT; CDR3 protein: CSAKTVVTEAFF
J gene: TRBJ2-2; clone size: -; V gene: TRBV12-5; D gene: -; CDR3 DNA: TGTGCTAGTGGTTGGGTACAGGGCAACACCGGGGAGCTGTTTTTT; CDR3 protein: CASGWVQGNTGELFF
J gene: TRBJ2-7; clone size: -; V gene: TRBV28; D gene: TRBD2; CDR3 DNA: TGTGCCAGCAATCCCGGAGCGGGATTCTACGAGCAGTACTTC; CDR3 protein: CASNPGAGFYEQYF